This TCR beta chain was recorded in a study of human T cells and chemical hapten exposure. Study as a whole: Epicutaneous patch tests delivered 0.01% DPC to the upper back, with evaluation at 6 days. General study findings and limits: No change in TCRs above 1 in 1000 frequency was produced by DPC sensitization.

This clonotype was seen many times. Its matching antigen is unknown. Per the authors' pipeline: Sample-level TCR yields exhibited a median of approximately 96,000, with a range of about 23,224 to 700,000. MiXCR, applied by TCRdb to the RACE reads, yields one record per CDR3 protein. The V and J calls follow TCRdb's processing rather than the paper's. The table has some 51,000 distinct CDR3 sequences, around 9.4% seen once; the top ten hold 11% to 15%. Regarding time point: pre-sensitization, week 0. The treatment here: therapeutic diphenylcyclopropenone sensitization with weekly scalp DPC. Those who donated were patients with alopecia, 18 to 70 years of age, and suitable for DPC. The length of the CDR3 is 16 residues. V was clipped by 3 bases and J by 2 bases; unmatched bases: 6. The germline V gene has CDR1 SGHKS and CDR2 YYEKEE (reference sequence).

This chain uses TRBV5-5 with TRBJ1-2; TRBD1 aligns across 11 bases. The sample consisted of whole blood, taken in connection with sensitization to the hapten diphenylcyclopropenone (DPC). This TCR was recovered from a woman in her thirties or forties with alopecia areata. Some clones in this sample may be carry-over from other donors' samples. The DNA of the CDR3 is TGTGCCAGCAGCTCCCGTGGGACAGGGGGGAACTATGGCTACACCTTC. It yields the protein CASSSRGTGGNYGYTF.